A selection of T cell receptor beta chains follows, all from one sample in a study of T cell repertoires in cytomegalovirus infection. One entry per CDR3 protein, called by TCRdb with MiXCR from the reads. The sample includes 700,000 to 850,000 distinct CDR3 sequences, 32% of them seen just once. No antigen is known for these receptors. Source: cultured CD8+ T cells from PBMCs, taken from culture after CMV antigen stimulation. The receptor set was obtained from a human donor in good health (CMV status not recorded). Some clones in this sample may be carry-over from other donors' samples. The CDR3 runs from the conserved cysteine through the conserved F or W. The order of the fields is D gene, J gene, clone size, V gene, CDR3 protein, CDR3 DNA. D genes are given only for firm matches. Clone sizes are given selectively: once, few, many, or a class where the clone is expanded.

>TRBD2|TRBJ2-5|many|TRBV7-2
CASWASGGIGETQYF
TGTGCCAGCTGGGCCAGCGGGGGAATAGGGGAGACCCAGTACTTC
>TRBD1|TRBJ1-4|few|TRBV7-3
CASSLTPRTGFNEKLFF
TGTGCCAGCAGCTTAACCCCCAGGACAGGGTTTAATGAAAAACTGTTTTTT
>NA|TRBJ2-1|few|TRBV27
CASNGGDEQFF
TGTGCCAGCAATGGCGGTGATGAGCAGTTCTTC
>NA|TRBJ1-2|NA|TRBV5-6
CASSGGQTAYGYTF
TGTGCCAGCAGCGGTGGACAGACGGCCTATGGCTACACCTTC
>NA|TRBJ1-5|few|TRBV6-2/TRBV6-3
CASSYLRAAQPQHF
TGTGCCAGCAGTTACTTAAGGGCAGCCCAGCCCCAGCATTTT
>TRBD2|TRBJ2-7|few|TRBV5-1
CASSSPGLPGEQYF
TGCGCCAGCAGCTCACCGGGACTACCAGGCGAGCAGTACTTC
>NA|TRBJ2-7|NA|TRBV27
CASSRSYGTDPYEQYF
TGTGCCAGCAGTCGATCTTACGGGACGGATCCTTACGAGCAGTACTTC
>TRBD2|TRBJ2-2|few|TRBV12-3/TRBV12-4
CASNSLAGVPTGELFF
TGTGCCAGCAATTCTCTAGCGGGGGTTCCCACCGGGGAGCTGTTTTTT
>NA|TRBJ2-2|NA|TRBV11-3
CASSLGGNAGELFF
TGTGCCAGCAGCTTAGGGGGGAATGCCGGGGAGCTGTTTTTT
>NA|TRBJ2-7|many|TRBV7-6
CASSLAEYSEQYF
TGTGCCAGCAGCTTAGCCGAATATTCCGAGCAGTACTTC
>TRBD1|TRBJ2-7|NA|TRBV6-1
CASTLGTGAYEQYF
TGTGCCAGCACCCTGGGGACAGGGGCCTACGAGCAGTACTTC
>NA|TRBJ2-1|few|TRBV7-2
CASSLIPYNEQFF
TGTGCCAGCAGCTTAATCCCGTACAATGAGCAGTTCTTC
>TRBD2|TRBJ2-1|NA|TRBV12-5
CASGPSSGNEQFF
TGTGCTAGTGGTCCGTCTAGCGGCAATGAGCAGTTCTTC
>NA|TRBJ1-5|NA|TRBV7-9
CASSIQRGPQHF
TGTGCCAGCAGCATCCAAAGGGGGCCCCAGCATTTT
>NA|TRBJ2-1|once|TRBV24-1
CATSDSSADRYNEQFF
TGTGCCACCAGTGATTCCTCGGCGGATCGCTACAATGAGCAGTTCTTC
>NA|TRBJ2-7|NA|TRBV27
CASSSLHLGLHEQYF
TGTGCCAGCAGTTCCCTACACCTGGGGCTTCACGAGCAGTACTTC
>TRBD2|TRBJ2-1|few|TRBV29-1
CSAEGRTRKGYNEQFF
TGCAGCGCTGAAGGAAGGACTAGAAAGGGCTACAATGAGCAGTTCTTC
>NA|TRBJ2-1|few|TRBV7-2
CASSSPGLAVDEQFF
TGTGCCAGCAGTTCACCGGGACTGGCCGTCGATGAGCAGTTCTTC
>NA|TRBJ2-5|NA|TRBV5-5
CASSLNRAKQETQYF
TGTGCCAGCAGCTTGAACAGGGCTAAACAAGAGACCCAGTACTTC
>NA|TRBJ1-5|many|TRBV12-3/TRBV12-4
CASSLQSYERPQHF
TGTGCCAGCAGCTTACAGAGCTATGAGAGGCCCCAGCATTTT
>NA|TRBJ1-1|NA|TRBV12-3/TRBV12-4
CASIGATEAFF
TGTGCCAGCATTGGGGCCACTGAAGCTTTCTTT
>TRBD1|TRBJ2-5|NA|TRBV12-3/TRBV12-4
CASSGTGIQETQYF
TGTGCCAGCAGCGGGACAGGAATACAAGAGACCCAGTACTTC
>TRBD1|TRBJ2-3|NA|TRBV7-6
CASSPTTGLGDTQYF
TGTGCTAGCAGCCCCACGACAGGGTTGGGCGATACGCAGTATTTT
>NA|TRBJ2-4|few|TRBV27
CASSPFIAKSAKNIQYF
TGTGCCAGCAGTCCCTTTATCGCTAAATCCGCCAAAAACATTCAGTACTTC
>NA|TRBJ1-2|NA|TRBV19
CASTSREGNYGYTF
TGTGCCAGTACCTCTAGAGAGGGGAACTATGGCTACACCTTC
>NA|TRBJ2-6|few|TRBV6-2/TRBV6-3
CASSYSGQGPSGANVLTF
TGTGCCAGCAGTTACTCCGGCCAGGGCCCCTCTGGGGCCAACGTCCTGACTTTC
>TRBD2|TRBJ2-5|NA|TRBV2
CASSGVELAVQETQYF
TGTGCCAGCAGTGGGGTGGAGCTAGCGGTCCAAGAGACCCAGTACTTC
>NA|TRBJ2-7|many|TRBV5-4
CASSLEGVFHEQYF
TGTGCCAGCAGCCTGGAGGGTGTTTTCCACGAGCAGTACTTC
>NA|TRBJ1-2|many|TRBV7-2
CASSSDTSYGYTF
TGTGCCAGCAGCTCCGACACCTCCTATGGCTACACCTTC
>NA|TRBJ1-5|few|TRBV6-1
CASTDRGIGNQPQHF
TGTGCCAGCACTGATCGGGGTATTGGGAATCAGCCCCAGCATTTT
>TRBD1|TRBJ1-1|NA|TRBV4-1
CASSQDGAGGLGDTEALF
TGCGCCAGCAGCCAAGATGGGGCAGGGGGCTTAGGGGACACTGAAGCTCTCTTT
>NA|TRBJ2-5|NA|TRBV29-1
CSVGWEAQYF
TGCAGCGTGGGGTGGGAGGCCCAGTACTTC
>TRBD2|TRBJ2-1|few|TRBV6-5
CASSFASGGAEQFF
TGTGCCAGCAGTTTCGCTAGCGGGGGGGCTGAGCAGTTCTTC
>TRBD1|TRBJ1-1|many|TRBV12-3/TRBV12-4
CASSFTGGRTEAFF
TGTGCCAGCAGCTTCACAGGGGGTAGAACTGAAGCTTTCTTT
>NA|TRBJ2-1|few|TRBV4-3
CASSRQDSTYNEQFF
TGCGCCAGCAGCCGGCAGGACAGCACCTACAATGAGCAGTTCTTC
>NA|TRBJ2-1|NA|TRBV7-8
CASCPTQGPYNEQFF
TGTGCCAGCTGCCCCACCCAGGGGCCCTACAATGAGCAGTTCTTC
>NA|TRBJ1-2|few|TRBV14
CASSQDMDGSYGYTF
TGTGCCAGCAGCCAAGATATGGACGGGTCCTATGGCTACACCTTC
>TRBD1|TRBJ2-1|few|TRBV27
CASSSWTGGSYNEQFF
TGTGCCAGCAGTTCTTGGACAGGGGGATCCTACAATGAGCAGTTCTTC
>NA|TRBJ1-5|NA|TRBV28
CASSTELVIVLSNQPQHF
TGTGCCAGCAGTACGGAGCTCGTTATAGTCCTAAGCAATCAGCCCCAGCATTTT
>NA|TRBJ1-2|NA|TRBV7-9
CASSSFPGSLDGYTF
TGTGCCAGCAGCTCCTTTCCGGGGTCACTGGATGGCTACACCTTC
>TRBD1|TRBJ2-3|few|TRBV10-3
CAIRSLLPQGFNTDTQYF
TGTGCCATCAGATCCCTACTCCCACAGGGGTTTAACACAGATACGCAGTATTTT
>NA|TRBJ1-5|few|TRBV6-1
CASSAGSRPHQPQHF
TGTGCCAGCAGCGCCGGTAGCCGTCCTCATCAGCCCCAGCATTTT
>NA|TRBJ1-1|few|TRBV12-3/TRBV12-4
CASSLLPWTEGYTEAFF
TGTGCCAGCAGTTTACTCCCGTGGACCGAGGGATACACTGAAGCTTTCTTT
>NA|TRBJ2-5|NA|TRBV6-1
CASSVDWETQYF
TGTGCCAGCAGTGTCGACTGGGAGACCCAGTACTTC
>TRBD1|TRBJ2-5|NA|TRBV27
CASSFLTGNFQETQYF
TGTGCCAGCAGTTTTTTGACAGGGAATTTTCAGGAGACCCAGTACTTC
>NA|TRBJ2-5|NA|TRBV4-1
CASSPRGGMETQYF
TGCGCCAGCAGCCCTAGAGGGGGGATGGAGACCCAGTACTTC
>NA|TRBJ1-2|few|TRBV13
CASSPPHDRTGYTF
TGTGCCAGCAGCCCGCCCCACGACAGGACGGGCTACACCTTC
>NA|TRBJ2-7|few|TRBV6-5
CASSYAYGSSYEQYF
TGTGCCAGCAGTTACGCATACGGAAGCTCCTACGAGCAGTACTTC